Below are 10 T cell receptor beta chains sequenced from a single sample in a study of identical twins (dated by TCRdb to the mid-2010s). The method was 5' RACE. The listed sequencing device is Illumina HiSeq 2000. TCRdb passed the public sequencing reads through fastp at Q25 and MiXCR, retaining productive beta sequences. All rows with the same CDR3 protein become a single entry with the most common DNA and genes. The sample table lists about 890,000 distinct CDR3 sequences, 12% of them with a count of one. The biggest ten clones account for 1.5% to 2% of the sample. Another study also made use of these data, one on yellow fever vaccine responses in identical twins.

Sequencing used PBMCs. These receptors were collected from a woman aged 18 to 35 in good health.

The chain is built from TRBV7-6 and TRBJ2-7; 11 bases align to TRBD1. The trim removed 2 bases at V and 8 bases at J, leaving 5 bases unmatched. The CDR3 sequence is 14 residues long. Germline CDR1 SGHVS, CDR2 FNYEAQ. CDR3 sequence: CASSLSGQGAQQYF. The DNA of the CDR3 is TGTGCCAGCAGCTTAAGCGGACAGGGGGCACAGCAGTACTTC.

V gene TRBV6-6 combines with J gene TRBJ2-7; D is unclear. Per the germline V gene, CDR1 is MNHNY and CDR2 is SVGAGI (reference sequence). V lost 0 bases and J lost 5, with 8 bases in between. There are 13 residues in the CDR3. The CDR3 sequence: CASSYSRIHEQYV. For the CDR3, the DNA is TGTGCCAGCAGTTACTCCAGAATCCACGAGCAGTACGTC.

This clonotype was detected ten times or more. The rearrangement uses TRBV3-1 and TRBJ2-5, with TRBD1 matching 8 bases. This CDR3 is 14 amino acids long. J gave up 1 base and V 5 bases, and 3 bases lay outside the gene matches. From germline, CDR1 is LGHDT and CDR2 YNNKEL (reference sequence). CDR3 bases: TGTGCCAGCAGCGCCGGGACAGGCCAAGAGACCCAGTACTTC. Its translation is CASSAGTGQETQYF.

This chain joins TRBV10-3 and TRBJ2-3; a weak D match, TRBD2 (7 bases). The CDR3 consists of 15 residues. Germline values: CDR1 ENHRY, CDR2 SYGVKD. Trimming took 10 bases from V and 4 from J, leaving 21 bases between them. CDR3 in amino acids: CATRRGGAGSDTQYF. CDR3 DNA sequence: TGTGCCACCCGAAGGGGGGGCGCCGGTTCAGATACGCAGTATTTT.

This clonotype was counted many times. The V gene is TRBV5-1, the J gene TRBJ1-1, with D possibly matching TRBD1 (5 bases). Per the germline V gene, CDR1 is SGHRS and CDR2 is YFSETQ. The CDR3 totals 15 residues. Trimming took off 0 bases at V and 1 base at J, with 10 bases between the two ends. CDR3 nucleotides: TGCGCCAGCAGCTTGGAGGCAGGGTGGAACACTGAAGCTTTCTTT. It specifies CASSLEAGWNTEAFF. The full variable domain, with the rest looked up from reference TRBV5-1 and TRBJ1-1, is KAGVTQTPRYLIKTRGQQVTLSCSPISGHRSVSWYQQTPGQGLQFLFEYFSETQRNKGNFPGRFSGRQFSNSRSEMNVSTLELGDSALYLCASSLEAGWNTEAFFGQGTRLTVV.

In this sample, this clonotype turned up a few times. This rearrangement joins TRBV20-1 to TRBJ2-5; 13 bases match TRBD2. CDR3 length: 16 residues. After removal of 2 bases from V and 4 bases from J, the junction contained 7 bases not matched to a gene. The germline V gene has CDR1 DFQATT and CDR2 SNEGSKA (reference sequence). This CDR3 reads CSARPTSGGARETQYF. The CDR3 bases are TGCAGTGCTAGACCAACTAGCGGGGGGGCCCGAGAGACCCAGTACTTC.

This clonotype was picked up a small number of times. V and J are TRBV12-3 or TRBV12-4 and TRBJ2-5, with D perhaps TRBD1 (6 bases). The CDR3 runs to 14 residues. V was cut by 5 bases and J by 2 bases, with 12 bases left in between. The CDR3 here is CASSLWTEQETQYF. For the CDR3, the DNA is TGTGCCAGCAGTCTCTGGACAGAACAAGAGACCCAGTACTTC.

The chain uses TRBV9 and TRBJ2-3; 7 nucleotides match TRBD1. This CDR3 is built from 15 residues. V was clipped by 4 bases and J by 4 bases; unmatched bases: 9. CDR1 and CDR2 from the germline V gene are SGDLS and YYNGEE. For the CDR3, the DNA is TGTGCCAGCAGCCCTACAGGGGTGGGCCCAGATACGCAGTATTTT. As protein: CASSPTGVGPDTQYF. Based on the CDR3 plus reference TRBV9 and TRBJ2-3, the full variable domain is DSGVTQTPKHLITATGQRVTLRCSPRSGDLSVYWYQQSLDQGLQFLIQYYNGEERAKGNILERFSAQQFPDLHSELNLSSLELGDSALYFCASSPTGVGPDTQYFGPGTRLTVL.

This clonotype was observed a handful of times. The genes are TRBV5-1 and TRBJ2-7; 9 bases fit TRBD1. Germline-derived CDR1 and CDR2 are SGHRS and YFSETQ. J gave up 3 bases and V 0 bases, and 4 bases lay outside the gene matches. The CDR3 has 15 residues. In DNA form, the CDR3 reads TGCGCCAGCAGCTTGGGGGGACAGGGTCTCTACGAGCAGTACTTC. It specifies CASSLGGQGLYEQYF.

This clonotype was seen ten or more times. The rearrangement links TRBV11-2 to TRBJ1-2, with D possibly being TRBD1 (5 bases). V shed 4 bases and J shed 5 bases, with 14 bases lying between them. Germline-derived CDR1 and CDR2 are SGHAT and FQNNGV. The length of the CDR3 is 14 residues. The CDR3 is CASSSSDTNYGYTF. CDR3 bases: TGTGCCAGCAGCTCCTCGGACACCAATTATGGCTACACCTTC.